Listed below are T cell receptor beta chains from one sample, sequenced in a study of blood T cell repertoires in COVID-19. Clones were sequenced by immunoSEQ multiplex PCR, and TCRdb holds only the in-frame ones, with some missing. This table has more than 100,000 clones, 79% appearing once. The sample taken for sequencing was peripheral blood. The receptors here all came from a woman older than 75 with acute or convalescent COVID-19. Each CDR3 is given with its conserved first and last residue. D genes are given only for firm matches. The listing skips clone size in some rows; elsewhere it reads once, few, many or a size class.

.,TRBV10-3,TRBJ2-1,TRBD1,TGTGCCATCAGTGTATCGGGGACAGGTTACAATGAGCAGTTCTTC,CAISVSGTGYNEQFF
.,TRBV24-1,TRBJ2-5,.,TGTGCCACCAGTGATCCCCGAAGACCGGGAGAGACCCAGTACTTC,CATSDPRRPGETQYF
few,TRBV4-1,TRBJ1-5,.,TGCGCCAGCAGCCAAGGGCCCAGGGATCAGCCCCAGCATTTT,CASSQGPRDQPQHF
.,TRBV19,TRBJ1-5,.,TGTGCCAGTAGTTTACTTGATCAGCCCCAGCATTTT,CASSLLDQPQHF
.,TRBV15,TRBJ2-1,.,TGTGCCACCAGCAGAGATCGGCGCGGGACTCCTTACAATGAGCAGTTCTTC,CATSRDRRGTPYNEQFF
.,TRBV11-3,TRBJ1-3,.,TGTGCCAGCAGCTTAGATCAGACACCGGGAGGAAACACCATATATTTT,CASSLDQTPGGNTIYF
.,TRBV5-1,TRBJ2-5,TRBD1,TGCGCCAGCAGCCTGGGACAGGGGATACAAGAGACCCAGTACTTC,CASSLGQGIQETQYF
.,TRBV11-2,TRBJ2-7,.,TGTGCCAGCAGCTTACAGGGTTACGAGCAGTACTTC,CASSLQGYEQYF
.,TRBV29-1,TRBJ2-5,.,TGCAGCGTATCCCTACCGGGGGAGACCCAGTACTTC,CSVSLPGETQYF
.,TRBV5-5,TRBJ1-2,TRBD1,TGTGCCAGCACCTTGAGGACAGGGGCAGAGGGCTACACCTTC,CASTLRTGAEGYTF
.,TRBV4-3,TRBJ1-4,TRBD1,TGCGCCAGCAGCCAAACGACAGGGAGTGAAAAACTGTTTTTT,CASSQTTGSEKLFF
once,TRBV12-3/TRBV12-4,TRBJ2-1,TRBD2,TGTGCCAGCAGGCCTGCGGGAGATGAGCAGTTCTTC,CASRPAGDEQFF
.,TRBV6-2/TRBV6-3,TRBJ2-3,.,TGTGCCAGCAGTTACACCCCCCCACGTAGTACGCAGTATTTT,CASSYTPPRSTQYF
.,TRBV2,TRBJ2-1,.,TGTGCCACGCTTGGGGCTTTCAGGGATGAGCAGTTCTTC,CATLGAFRDEQFF
.,TRBV5-5,TRBJ2-3,TRBD1,TGTGCCAGCAGCTTATCACCCGGGACAGGGGACACAGATACGCAGTATTTT,CASSLSPGTGDTDTQYF
.,TRBV7-8,TRBJ1-2,TRBD1,TGTGCCAGCAGCTTAGGACAGGGGAAGACTAACTATGGCTACACCTTC,CASSLGQGKTNYGYTF
.,TRBV3-1/TRBV3-2,TRBJ2-1,TRBD1,TGTGCCAGCAGCCAATTTCGGACAGGTTACAATGAGCAGTTCTTC,CASSQFRTGYNEQFF
.,TRBV7-2,TRBJ2-2,TRBD2,TGTGCCAGCAGTAGGACTAGCGGGAGCACCGGGGAGCTGTTTTTT,CASSRTSGSTGELFF
.,TRBV19,TRBJ1-4,.,TGTGCCAGTAGTGGGAGCGGGGCATCCGATGAAAAACTGTTTTTT,CASSGSGASDEKLFF
.,TRBV10-3,TRBJ1-1,.,TGTGCCATCAGCCAACAGGGTTTGAACACTGAAGCTTTCTTT,CAISQQGLNTEAFF
.,TRBV18,TRBJ2-2,.,TGTGCCAGCTCACCGCGGGTCGGCACCGGGGAGCTGTTTTTT,CASSPRVGTGELFF
.,TRBV28,TRBJ1-1,TRBD1,TGTGCCAGCAGTGTGGGGACAGGGCCGACGAACACTGAAGCTTTCTTT,CASSVGTGPTNTEAFF
.,TRBV27,TRBJ2-1,TRBD1,TGTGCCAGCAGTTCACAGGGGCTTTACAATGAGCAGTTCTTC,CASSSQGLYNEQFF